This TCR beta chain was sequenced in a study of cytomegalovirus exposure and HLA in healthy donors. Turning to this clone: Its cognate antigen is unknown.

The V gene end was trimmed by 3 bases and the J gene end by 6 bases; junction bases not matched to a gene: 7. Per the germline V gene, CDR1 is MGHDK and CDR2 is SYGVNS. The CDR3 spans 15 residues. Vbeta (60) and Jbeta (13) primers were used in the PCR. TCRdb's copy holds only in-frame clones and misses some; the assay was immunoSEQ multiplex PCR. This table holds about 220,000 clones, around 79% found once. Broader study findings: Accurate prediction of most subjects' HLA-A and HLA-B alleles from TCR beta sequences was reported. Later analysis showed most CMV-associated TCR beta chains appearing HLA-restricted.

Sequenced sample: PBMCs. This clonotype was obtained from a male donor in good health and CMV-seronegative. This chain joins TRBV25-1 and TRBJ2-2, with TRBD1 matching 7 bases. CDR3 DNA: TGTGCCAGCAGTGATGAGAGGGGGCAAGCCGGGGAGCTGTTTTTT. Encoded protein: CASSDERGQAGELFF.